This note documents a single TCR beta chain sequence. Antigen specificity is unknown. The CDR3 length is 18 residues. Germline V gene sequence: CDR1 SGDLS, CDR2 YYNGEE. Trimming stripped 3 bases from V and 6 bases from J, with 27 bases between. The source of the sample is a study of cytomegalovirus exposure and HLA in healthy donors. Points from the study as a whole: A later look showed TCR association rates differing by HLA locus, highest for DRB1 and lowest for HLA-C. Reportedly, fewer N-insertions than the approximately 650-donor mean appeared in an Asian-associated ancestry cluster in a later analysis.

The PCR made use of 60 Vbeta and 13 Jbeta primers. Original processing notes: Approximately 87 million unique TCR beta chains, roughly 12 million shared, were counted in a later analysis. Clones were read by immunoSEQ multiplex PCR, and TCRdb kept only the in-frame ones, dropping some. V, J and clone size reflect that table, while D and trimming were determined from the DNA. The sample lists 90,000 to 120,000 clones, around 80% occurring once. The V gene is TRBV9, the J gene TRBJ1-2; D is perhaps TRBD1 (6 bases). The sequencing sample was made of PBMCs. The receptor's source is a female donor in good health and CMV-seropositive. The CDR3: CASSAHSGNTLGHHGYTF. CDR3 bases: TGTGCCAGCAGCGCTCATTCGGGTAATACCCTGGGACACCATGGCTACACCTTC.